This T cell receptor (beta chain) was observed in a study of blood T cell repertoires in COVID-19. Here immunoSEQ multiplex PCR was the method, and the copy in TCRdb shows in-frame clones only, minus some. The sample has 300,000 or so clones, 85% to 90% seen once. The TCR comes from a woman aged 40 to 55 with acute or convalescent COVID-19. The sequencing sample was made of peripheral blood.

CDR3 coding DNA: TGTGCCAGCAGTGGAAGGGGACAGCTAAATGGAAACACCATATATTTT. This gives the protein CASSGRGQLNGNTIYF. The V and J genes are TRBV2 and TRBJ1-3, with 7 bases lining up with TRBD1. J lost 3 bases, V lost 4 bases, and 9 bases had no gene match. This CDR3 contains 16 residues. In germline, CDR1 is SNHLY, CDR2 FYNNEI.